The rows below give T cell receptor beta chains drawn from one sample of a study of blood T cell repertoires in COVID-19. Measured with immunoSEQ multiplex PCR; TCRdb has only the in-frame clones, and not every one. The table shows about 150,000 clones, with around 85% occurring only once. Sequencing was performed on peripheral blood. All receptors derive from a woman in her 70s with acute or convalescent COVID-19. The CDR3 runs from the conserved cysteine through the conserved F or W. Size is stated for part of the rows, as once, few or many counts, or as a class when the clone is expanded.

V | size | CDR3
TRBV28 | NA | CASSSRTGGMYEQYF
TRBV7-6 | NA | CASSPRTASYEQYF
TRBV4-2 | NA | CASSHEQGVNYGYTF
TRBV4-2 | once | CASSHPGLKNIQYF
TRBV25-1 | few | CATHSPGNTIYF
TRBV3-1/TRBV3-2 | NA | CASSQAVTNEKLFF
TRBV6-6 | NA | CASSPSAGGPFGANVLTF
TRBV6-1 | NA | CASSERGMNTEAFF
TRBV4-2 | NA | CASLDRSKNTGELFF
TRBV20-1 | few | CSPGSGHEQYF
TRBV28 | NA | CASSLDRPNTGELFF
TRBV9 | NA | CASKGAASNSPLHF
TRBV6-2/TRBV6-3 | NA | CASSLTGDYGYTF
TRBV11-3 | NA | CASSLGRVAGDTTGELFF
TRBV5-8 | NA | CASSLTGSWGGYTF
TRBV30 | NA | CARSAATRRSMNTEAFF
TRBV7-9 | NA | CASSLGTGQNQPQHF
TRBV19 | NA | CASSSQGGNQPQHF
TRBV11-2 | NA | CASSRTAVGEKLFF
TRBV5-6 | NA | CASSTRQGRHEKLFF
TRBV12-3/TRBV12-4 | NA | CASSWDYWETQYF
TRBV9 | NA | CASSVSSGNEQFF
TRBV4-1 | NA | CASSQGTSYVEQFF
TRBV5-1 | once | CASSLAGPTEAFF
TRBV5-1 | NA | CASSLAGQRSDTQYF
TRBV6-5 | once | CASWTQGNYGYTF
TRBV4-2 | NA | CASSQDRGRQETQYF
TRBV18 | NA | CASSPVSGSGEQYF